One and the same sample provided the 26 T cell receptor beta chains below, sequenced in a study of blood T cells in healthy people across ages. Through a sample-barcoded 5' primer and a J-beta primer mix, a second PCR was run for about 7 to 12 cycles. TCRdb reprocessed the 5' RACE reads with MiXCR, giving one entry per CDR3 protein. The table shows 700,000 or so distinct CDR3 sequences, with less than 45% occurring only once. The sample consisted of blood. These TCRs come from a man aged 80 or over in good health.

This clonotype showed up just a few times. V gene TRBV2 combines with J gene TRBJ1-2; the match to TRBD1 covers 9 bases. Trimming at V came to 5 bases and at J to 4 bases, leaving 8 bases not matched to a gene. This CDR3 is 15 amino acids long. Germline-derived CDR1 and CDR2 are SNHLY and FYNNEI. CDR3 DNA: TGTGCCAGCAGTCTCGACAGGGGGTACCCCTATGGCTACACCTTC. It translates to CASSLDRGYPYGYTF.

This clonotype was seen ten or more times. The V gene is TRBV11-1, the J gene TRBJ2-4; 11 bases align to TRBD2. Trimming took 5 bases from V and 3 from J; bases not matched to a gene: 12. The length of the CDR3 is 18 residues. CDR1 is SGHAT, CDR2 FQDESV, per germline (reference sequence). CDR3 in DNA: TGTGCCAGCAGCCTTAGCGGGAGGGCCTCGTCGGTCAAAAACATTCAGTACTTC. As protein: CASSLSGRASSVKNIQYF.

This clonotype was observed a few times. A junction boundary mismatches the germline segment, possibly from a read error. The chain employs TRBV20-1 and TRBJ1-2; D remains ambiguous. The germline V gene has CDR1 DFQATT and CDR2 SNEGSKA (reference sequence). CDR3 length equals 14 residues. The CDR3 reads CSVRRATGDYGYTF. In nucleotides, the CDR3 is TGCAGTGTTAGAAGAGCCACCGGGGACTATGGCTACACCTTC.

As to this clonotype: A read error may explain this, as a much larger clone is one base away. CDR3 region: CANSLRDRGISYEQYF. In DNA, the CDR3 is TGTGCCAACAGTTTGAGGGACAGGGGCATCTCCTACGAGCAGTACTTC. The rearrangement uses TRBV12-3 or TRBV12-4 and TRBJ2-7; 10 bases line up with TRBD1. The CDR3 has 16 amino acids.

The rearrangement joins TRBV30 to TRBJ2-2; a weak D match, TRBD1 (7 bases). This CDR3 has 14 amino acids. Trimming removed 5 bases from V and 8 bases from J, with 18 bases in between. The germline V gene encodes CDR1 GTSNPN and CDR2 SVGIG (reference sequence). Written as DNA, the CDR3 is TGTGCCTGGGAACGAATCAGGGGGGCGGGGGAGCTGTTTTTT. Its protein is CAWERIRGAGELFF. The full variable domain, with the rest looked up from reference TRBV30 and TRBJ2-2, is SQTIHQWPATLVQPVGSPLSLECTVEGTSNPNLYWYRQAAGRGLQLLFYSVGIGQISSEVPQNLSASRPQDRQFILSSKKLLLSDSGFYLCAWERIRGAGELFFGEGSRLTVL.

The V gene is TRBV4-3, the J gene TRBJ1-2; D possibly corresponds to TRBD1 (5 bases). Germline V gene sequence: CDR1 LGHNA, CDR2 YSLEER. The CDR3 spans 14 residues. V was cut by 1 base and J by 7 bases, with 13 bases left in between. CDR3 region: CASSQAQVLGGYTF. CDR3 DNA sequence: TGCGCCAGCAGCCAAGCACAGGTTTTGGGTGGCTACACCTTC.

The V and J genes are TRBV5-1 and TRBJ2-1, with 11 bases identical to TRBD2. V was clipped by 1 base and J by 4 bases; unmatched bases: 7. CDR1 and CDR2 (germline): SGHRS, YFSETQ. CDR3 size: 17 residues. The CDR3 here is CASSLTPTSGVYNEQFF. The CDR3 DNA reads TGCGCCAGCAGCTTGACTCCGACTAGCGGGGTTTACAATGAGCAGTTCTTC.

This clonotype came up a few times. This rearrangement joins TRBV20-1 to TRBJ1-1; D is perhaps TRBD1 (5 bases). Germline CDR1 reads DFQATT; CDR2 reads SNEGSKA (reference sequence). This CDR3 has 12 residues. V lost 6 bases and J 8 bases, leaving 16 bases between the germline ends. As DNA, the CDR3 is TGCAGTGCCAGGATCGACAGTAAGGAAGCTTTCTTT. Amino acid sequence: CSARIDSKEAFF.

V is TRBV3-1 and J is TRBJ2-4, with D perhaps matching TRBD2 (7 bases). CDR1 is LGHDT and CDR2 is YNNKEL in the germline V gene (reference sequence). V gave up 0 bases and J gave up 1 base, with 16 bases separating them. The CDR3 totals 18 residues. The CDR3 is CASSQDLAGGAAKNIQYF. CDR3 DNA: TGTGCCAGCAGCCAAGATCTTGCTGGGGGGGCCGCCAAAAACATTCAGTACTTC.

This clonotype showed up just a few times. V usage is TRBV10-3 and J usage is TRBJ2-5; maybe TRBD2 (6 bases). Between the trimmed V and J ends, which lost 3 bases and 4 bases, there was a span of 12 bases. Germline V lookup: CDR1 ENHRY, CDR2 SYGVKD. The CDR3 covers 14 residues. CDR3 in amino acids: CAISDLRERETQYF. CDR3 nucleotide sequence: TGTGCCATCAGTGACCTTCGGGAGAGAGAGACCCAGTACTTC.

The chain is built from TRBV3-1 and TRBJ2-1; D remains ambiguous. The ends were cut back, 0 bases at V and 13 bases at J, with 13 bases in the middle. The germline gives CDR1 LGHDT, CDR2 YNNKEL (reference sequence). The length of the CDR3 is 13 residues. Here the CDR3 reads CASSQDTTWSQFF. The CDR3, as DNA: TGTGCCAGCAGCCAAGACACGACCTGGTCTCAGTTCTTC.

This chain links TRBV25-1 with TRBJ1-5; weak D call: TRBD1 (6 bases). Trimming cost V 3 bases and J 5 bases, with 8 bases left between them. The CDR3 is made up of 13 amino acids. Germline assignment: CDR1 MGHDK and CDR2 SYGVNS. The CDR3 here is CASSEGHYQPQHF. CDR3 in DNA: TGTGCCAGCAGTGAGGGACATTATCAGCCCCAGCATTTT.

The chain couples TRBV14 to TRBJ2-7; D tentatively fits TRBD1 or TRBD2 (6 bases each). This CDR3 contains 15 residues. The germline V gene encodes CDR1 SGHDN and CDR2 FVKESK. V was shortened by 4 bases and J by 6 bases, with 19 bases between the two germline ends. The CDR3 region has the DNA TGTGCCAGCAGCCGCCCGGTGGGGGGCTCGTCCGAGCAGTACTTC. This sequence encodes CASSRPVGGSSEQYF.

On this clonotype itself: This could be a read error, since a much larger clone is one nucleotide away. This chain uses TRBV10-2 with TRBJ1-1; no definite D call. Per the germline V gene, CDR1 is WSHSY and CDR2 is SAAADI. The CDR3 has 12 residues. The germline V and J ends were trimmed by 8 bases and 1 base, with 8 bases remaining between them. This chain's CDR3 is CASGEGNTEAFF. CDR3 in DNA: TGCGCCAGCGGGGAAGGGAACACTGAAGCTTTCTTT.

Comments on this clonotype: The junction and the germline gene differ at one end; a read error may be behind it. The V and J genes are TRBV15 and TRBJ2-1; D perhaps matches TRBD1 (6 bases). The J call may be mistaken, given a closer DNA end match to TRBJ2-7. Germline loops: CDR1 LNHNV, CDR2 YYDKDF (reference sequence). The CDR3 extends over 15 amino acids. Here the CDR3 reads CVTSRENRALGEQYF. The CDR3 coding sequence is TGTGTCACCAGCAGAGAGAACAGGGCGCTTGGCGAGCAGTACTTC.

This chain connects TRBV24-1 to TRBJ2-7, with TRBD1 matching 7 bases. V lost 5 bases, J lost 7 bases, and 4 bases stayed unmatched. The CDR3 contains 12 residues. The germline gives CDR1 KGHDR, CDR2 SFDVKD. CDR3 bases: TGTGCCACCAGTGGTGACAGGGATGAGCAGTACTTC. It translates to CATSGDRDEQYF.

The rearrangement uses TRBV6-2 or TRBV6-3 and TRBJ2-5, with TRBD2 identical over 8 bases. The DNA matches TRBJ2-7 better at its end, which makes the J call doubtful. The CDR3 contains 15 residues. Germline V gene sequence: CDR1 MNHEY, CDR2 SVGEGT. This CDR3 is CASSYKRGSSYEQYF. The CDR3 region has the DNA TGTGCCAGCAGTTACAAGCGGGGGAGCTCCTACGAGCAGTACTTC.

J is TRBJ2-5 and V is TRBV29-1, with 16 bases matching TRBD2. Germline V gene lookup returns CDR1 SQVTM and CDR2 ANQGSEA. The CDR3 spans 12 residues. Trimming removed 6 bases from V and 12 bases from J; junction bases left unmatched: 4. The CDR3 spells CSVAGTSGGEYF. The CDR3 DNA follows: TGCAGCGTGGCAGGGACTAGCGGGGGGGAGTACTTC.

V is TRBV7-3 and J is TRBJ2-1, with TRBD2 identical over 7 bases. The ends lost 2 bases at V and 6 bases at J; junction bases unmatched: 7. The CDR3 runs to 15 residues. In germline, CDR1 is SGHTA, CDR2 FQGTGA. In DNA form, the CDR3 reads TGTGCCAGCAGCTTAGCAGGACTAGTATCCAATGAGCAGTTCTTC. This sequence encodes CASSLAGLVSNEQFF.

The chain employs TRBV9 and TRBJ2-5, with no clear D. This CDR3 has 13 residues. Germline V lookup: CDR1 SGDLS, CDR2 YYNGEE. Trimming took off 4 bases at V and 4 bases at J, with 11 bases between the two ends. This CDR3 reads CASSPWRGETQYF. The CDR3 region has the DNA TGTGCCAGCAGCCCCTGGAGAGGAGAGACCCAGTACTTC.

Comments on this clonotype: It may be a read error: a sequence one base away is much more abundant. V usage is TRBV5-1 and J usage is TRBJ1-2; D is unresolved. In germline, CDR1 is SGHRS, CDR2 YFSETQ. The length of the CDR3 is 14 residues. V gave up 4 bases and J gave up 4 bases, with 14 bases separating them. CDR3 residues: CASSVEAGRYGYTF. Here the CDR3 DNA reads TGCGCCAGCAGCGTGGAGGCAGGACGCTATGGCTACACCTTC. Full variable domain (outside the CDR3, taken from reference TRBV5-1 and TRBJ1-2): KAGVTQTPRYLIKTRGQQVTLSCSPISGHRSVSWYQQTPGQGLQFLFEYFSETQRNKGNFPGRFSGRQFSNSRSEMNVSTLELGDSALYLCASSVEAGRYGYTFGSGTRLTVV.

The chain is built from TRBV7-7 and TRBJ2-2; TRBD2 agrees at 8 bases. J was trimmed by 6 bases and V by 5 bases; bases with no gene match: 2. The CDR3 loop spans 13 amino acids. Germline-derived CDR1 and CDR2 are SSHAT and FNYEAQ (reference sequence). The CDR3 protein is CASSPGLAGELFF. The CDR3, as DNA: TGTGCCAGCAGCCCGGGACTAGCCGGGGAGCTGTTTTTT.

The V and J genes are TRBV2 and TRBJ2-7; D assignment may be TRBD1 or TRBD2 (5 bases each). The CDR3 is 14 amino acids. With 8 bases removed from V and 4 bases from J, the gap between germline ends came to 18 bases. The germline V gene encodes CDR1 SNHLY and CDR2 FYNNEI. CDR3 amino acids: CASRWGTVKYEQYF. CDR3 nucleotides: TGTGCCAGCCGTTGGGGGACGGTGAAATACGAGCAGTACTTC.

This clonotype was picked up many times. The rearrangement links TRBV12-3 or TRBV12-4 to TRBJ2-3; weak D call: TRBD1 (6 bases). This CDR3 is built from 14 residues. V lost 5 bases to trimming and J lost 2 bases, with 11 bases between them. CDR3 DNA: TGTGCCAGCAGTCTCCGGACAGCCACAGATACGCAGTATTTT. Residues: CASSLRTATDTQYF.

V gene TRBV12-3 or TRBV12-4 combines with J gene TRBJ2-3; 8 bases line up with TRBD2. V was pared by 3 bases and J by 3 bases, with 17 bases of the junction left unmatched. The CDR3 totals 19 residues. The CDR3 is CASSFNFASGGELTDTQYF. DNA of the CDR3: TGTGCCAGCAGTTTCAACTTCGCCAGCGGGGGCGAATTAACAGATACGCAGTATTTT.

The V gene is TRBV12-3 or TRBV12-4, the J gene TRBJ2-2; 8 nucleotides line up with TRBD2. The J segment lost 7 bases and the V segment lost 5 bases, leaving 9 bases of the junction unmatched. This CDR3 is 15 amino acids long. The chain's CDR3 is CASSISGSAGGELFF. CDR3 nucleotides: TGTGCCAGCAGTATAAGCGGGAGTGCGGGCGGGGAGCTGTTTTTT.